This TCR beta chain was found in a study of PD-L1 blockade in urothelial cancer. Turning to the study itself: Blood samples had a median of about 140,000 T cells, 75,000 or so unique TCRs, and clonality approximately 0.085.

Method: immunoSEQ multiplex PCR; TCRdb's copy keeps in-frame clones and lacks some. The sample consists of 30,000 to 45,000 clones, around four fifths of them appearing once. The patients' disease, urothelial carcinoma, was locally advanced or metastatic. V lost 2 bases, J lost 6 bases, and 5 bases lay in between. The length of the CDR3 is 12 residues. Germline V gene data show CDR1 as SGHDT and CDR2 as YYEEEE. V usage is TRBV5-6 and J usage is TRBJ2-2; TRBD1 might be the D (5 bases). Sequenced here: PBMCs, sampled around atezolizumab (anti-PD-L1) treatment. The origin of this receptor is a man between 60 and 70 years old with urothelial cancer. This CDR3 is CASSLGAGELFF. In nucleotides, the CDR3 is TGTGCCAGCAGCTTAGGGGCCGGGGAGCTGTTTTTT. The full variable domain, its missing parts supplied by reference TRBV5-6 and TRBJ2-2, is DAGVTQSPTHLIKTRGQQVTLRCSPKSGHDTVSWYQQALGQGPQFIFQYYEEEERQRGNFPDRFSGHQFPNYSSELNVNALLLGDSALYLCASSLGAGELFFGEGSRLTVL.